What follows are 11 T cell receptor beta chains derived from one specimen sequenced in a study of T cell responses to AZD1222 COVID-19 vaccine. Repertoires were generated with immunoSEQ multiplex PCR, while TCRdb's copy carries only in-frame clones and drops some. The sample gives 90,000 to 130,000 clones, about 86% of which show up once; 9.4% is in the top ten. The sample here was peripheral blood, taken on day 0 of AZD1222 vaccination. These receptors were taken from an adult in good health.

The rearrangement uses TRBV11-2 and TRBJ2-2, with 7 bases aligning to TRBD2. The CDR3 runs 14 residues. Germline V CDR1 and CDR2: SGHAT, FQNNGV. V shed 8 bases, J shed 4 bases, and the junction held 7 bases outside the gene matches. The CDR3 reads CASLGRAGTGELFF. DNA for the CDR3: TGTGCCAGCCTAGGGAGGGCTGGCACCGGGGAGCTGTTTTTT.

The J gene is TRBJ2-1, the V gene TRBV29-1; D assignment may be TRBD1 or TRBD2 (5 bases each). Trimming removed 4 bases at V and 9 bases at J, with 19 bases between. This CDR3 spans 14 amino acids. The germline gives CDR1 SQVTM, CDR2 ANQGSEA. The DNA for the CDR3 is TGCAGCGTTGGTAGGGGACCCCCGCGAAGTGAGCAGTTCTTC. This translates into CSVGRGPPRSEQFF.

The chain has TRBV18 and TRBJ2-2; 8 bases line up with TRBD1. This CDR3 has 14 residues. CDR1 is KGHSH, CDR2 LQKENI, per germline. V shed 3 bases, J shed 7 bases, and the junction held 4 bases outside the gene matches. The CDR3 DNA reads TGTGCCAGCTCACCGGGACAGGAGGGCGGGGAGCTGTTTTTT. Translated, it gives CASSPGQEGGELFF.

J is TRBJ1-5 and V is TRBV30, with 12 bases matching TRBD1. The CDR3 is 17 residues long. Germline CDR1 is GTSNPN and CDR2 is SVGIG (reference sequence). V lost 2 bases, J lost 7 bases, and 12 bases stayed unmatched. Written as DNA, the CDR3 is TGTGCCTGGAGTAGGGACAGGGGGCTAATAGGGGTGCAGCCCCAGCATTTT. Protein sequence: CAWSRDRGLIGVQPQHF. The full variable domain, completed using reference TRBV30 and TRBJ1-5, is SQTIHQWPATLVQPVGSPLSLECTVEGTSNPNLYWYRQAAGRGLQLLFYSVGIGQISSEVPQNLSASRPQDRQFILSSKKLLLSDSGFYLCAWSRDRGLIGVQPQHFGDGTRLSIL.

V and J are TRBV2 and TRBJ2-1; the D call may be TRBD1 or TRBD2 (6 bases each). The V gene's germline CDR1 is SNHLY and CDR2 FYNNEI. The CDR3 is 14 residues long. Trimming stripped 8 bases from V and 7 bases from J, with 18 bases between. CDR3 bases: TGTGCCAGCCGAGGAGGGGGTCCGAGGAATGAGCAGTTCTTC. Amino acid sequence: CASRGGGPRNEQFF.

The chain joins TRBV2 to TRBJ2-7; D not resolved. The length of the CDR3 is 12 residues. The germline gives CDR1 SNHLY, CDR2 FYNNEI. Trimming pared 5 bases from V and 2 bases from J, leaving 7 bases between. The CDR3 region has the DNA TGTGCCAGCAGTACGGGTACCTACGAGCAGTACTTC. This translates into CASSTGTYEQYF.

The chain carries TRBV4-2 and TRBJ1-5; D gene uncertain. The CDR3 covers 16 residues. V was pared by 0 bases and J by 6 bases, with 15 bases between. Germline V CDR1 and CDR2: LGHNA, YNFKEQ. The CDR3 region is CASSQDLSLGFQPQHF. DNA of the CDR3: TGTGCCAGCAGCCAAGATCTTAGTTTGGGCTTTCAGCCCCAGCATTTT.

The rearrangement uses TRBV7-2 and TRBJ2-7, with D maybe TRBD2 (5 bases). The germline gives CDR1 SGHTA, CDR2 FQGNSA. Trimming stripped 4 bases from V and 2 bases from J, with 12 bases between. CDR3 length equals 14 residues. CDR3 region: CASSSAPGAYEQYF. The CDR3 nucleotides read TGTGCCAGCAGCTCGGCCCCCGGGGCCTACGAGCAGTACTTC.

This clone was seen only a few times. The chain couples TRBV6-5 to TRBJ2-3; D is uncertain. The germline CDR1 and CDR2 sequences are MNHEY and SVGAGI. Trimming stripped 5 bases from V and 3 bases from J, with 15 bases between. The CDR3 runs to 15 residues. The CDR3 nucleotides are TGTGCCAGCAGTCTAAATGGACCCCCGACAGATACGCAGTATTTT. Translating gives CASSLNGPPTDTQYF.

This clone was counted between two and nine times. The chain joins TRBV5-4 to TRBJ2-7, with 12 positions matching TRBD2. V shed 1 base, J shed 1 base, and the junction held 0 bases outside the gene matches. This CDR3 has 15 residues. The V gene's germline CDR1 is SGHNT and CDR2 YYREEE (reference sequence). The CDR3: CASSLLAGGSYEQYF. As DNA, the CDR3 is TGTGCCAGCAGCTTGCTAGCGGGGGGGTCCTACGAGCAGTACTTC.

The chain uses TRBV18 and TRBJ1-5; D remains unclear. V was trimmed by 2 bases and J by 4 bases, leaving 3 bases between them. The CDR3 has 12 residues. CDR1 and CDR2 from the germline V gene are KGHSH and LQKENI. CDR3 residues: CASSPGNQPQHF. The DNA for the CDR3 is TGTGCCAGCTCACCAGGGAATCAGCCCCAGCATTTT.